This passage covers 26 T cell receptor beta chains from one sample sequenced in a study of low-dose radiotherapy and immunotherapy resistance in tumors. First-strand cDNA relied on TRAV- and TRBV-specific primers spanning alpha and beta chains. It was with a constant-region primer and a V-primer adapter that TCRs were amplified over roughly 19 PCR cycles. TCRdb passed the reads through MiXCR, listing each CDR3 protein once. The table has 11,000 or so distinct CDR3 sequences, 60% to 80% seen once. These receptor sequences come from a human donor with advanced metastatic prostate, ovarian, gallbladder or colorectal cancer (not recorded which). This table probably holds off-target reads from a library built for another chain.

This chain joins TRBV19 and TRBJ1-2, with D hard to call. V was clipped by 0 bases and J by 6 bases, with 11 bases between them. Germline assignment: CDR1 LNHDA and CDR2 SQIVND (reference sequence). The CDR3 has 14 amino acids. In DNA, the CDR3 is TGTGCCAGTAGTATAGATAAGGATCGGCATGGCTACACCTTC. This codes for CASSIDKDRHGYTF.

This clonotype was counted only a few times. The rearrangement uses TRBV6-8 and TRBJ1-1, with 8 bases identical to TRBD1. In germline, CDR1 is MNHGY, CDR2 SAAAGT. The CDR3 is 14 residues long. The V segment lost 5 bases and the J segment 10 bases; nucleotides outside the gene matches: 12. The CDR3 here is CASSTTGAAEGAFF. CDR3 DNA sequence: TGTGCCAGCAGTACGACAGGGGCCGCCGAGGGAGCTTTCTTT.

The chain recombines TRBV6-5 with TRBJ2-2; no reliable D call. Germline V gene lookup returns CDR1 MNHEY and CDR2 SVGAGI. The CDR3 sequence is 13 residues long. V was clipped by 3 bases and J by 5 bases, with 7 bases between them. CDR3 residues: CASSYGRTGELFF. CDR3 bases: TGTGCCAGCAGTTATGGTAGAACCGGGGAGCTGTTTTTT.

The V and J genes are TRBV29-1 and TRBJ1-2, with D perhaps matching TRBD1 (6 bases). CDR1 is SQVTM and CDR2 is ANQGSEA in the germline V gene. The CDR3 loop spans 11 amino acids. The V end was cut by 4 bases, the J end by 13 bases, with 16 bases between. In nucleotides, the CDR3 is TGCAGCGTTGGGAGTAACAGGGCGAGCACCTTC. Protein product: CSVGSNRASTF.

The chain links TRBV29-1 to TRBJ1-2; the match to TRBD1 covers 8 bases. The trim removed 4 bases at V and 3 bases at J, leaving 7 bases unmatched. The CDR3 consists of 14 residues. The germline V gene encodes CDR1 SQVTM and CDR2 ANQGSEA. The CDR3 here is CSVVSRGLDYGYTF. CDR3 nucleotides: TGCAGCGTTGTGTCCAGGGGGCTGGACTATGGCTACACCTTC.

The table lists this clonotype with a few counts. The chain's CDR3 is CASSLGVGLNTIYF. The CDR3 nucleotides read TGTGCCAGCAGCTTAGGGGTGGGCCTGAACACCATATATTTT. The V call is TRBV13, the J call TRBJ1-3; D remains ambiguous. Germline CDR1 is PRHDT and CDR2 is FYEKMQ (reference sequence). This CDR3 region has 14 residues. Trimming removed 0 bases at V and 7 bases at J, with 10 bases between.

CDR3 amino acids: CATSDVPRFSGRAESDTQYF. DNA for the CDR3: TGTGCCACCAGTGACGTGCCCCGTTTTAGCGGGAGGGCCGAGTCAGATACGCAGTATTTT. The chain combines TRBV24-1 with TRBJ2-3; TRBD2 matches at 11 bases. The CDR3 runs to 20 residues. CDR1 and CDR2 from the germline V gene are KGHDR and SFDVKD. The V segment lost 4 bases and the J segment 4 bases; nucleotides outside the gene matches: 18.

This clonotype was seen a single time. The CDR3 protein is CASSPARSGSGNTIYF. The CDR3, as DNA: TGTGCCAGCTCACCAGCCCGGTCCGGCTCTGGAAACACCATATATTTT. This chain connects TRBV18 to TRBJ1-3; D is unresolved. This CDR3 has 16 residues. CDR1 is KGHSH and CDR2 is LQKENI in the germline V gene. Trimming cost V 2 bases and J 0 bases, with 11 bases left between them.

V gene TRBV29-1 combines with J gene TRBJ2-1; D is perhaps TRBD2 (5 bases). Trimming pared 1 base from V and 6 bases from J, leaving 16 bases between. Germline CDR1 and CDR2: SQVTM and ANQGSEA. The CDR3 runs 15 residues. For the CDR3, the DNA is TGCAGCGTTGAAGGGTCTAGCCATCACAGCAATGAGCAGTTCTTC. Protein: CSVEGSSHHSNEQFF.

This clonotype has just a few counts. The rearrangement uses TRBV29-1 and TRBJ2-5; 12 bases match TRBD2. Germline V gives CDR1 SQVTM, CDR2 ANQGSEA. The CDR3 contains 14 residues. Trimming at V came to 4 bases and at J to 5 bases, leaving 5 bases not matched to a gene. In nucleotides, the CDR3 is TGCAGCGTTGTCCTAGCGGGAGGGCCGGAGACCCAGTACTTC. This codes for CSVVLAGGPETQYF.

The V call is TRBV9, the J call TRBJ2-7, with D perhaps matching TRBD2 (7 bases). The ends were cut back, 4 bases at V and 0 bases at J, with 20 bases in the middle. CDR3 size: 17 residues. The germline CDR1 and CDR2 sequences are SGDLS and YYNGEE. The DNA of the CDR3 is TGTGCCAGCAGCCCCCAGTCGGGGGGCATGAACTCCTACGAGCAGTACTTC. Protein: CASSPQSGGMNSYEQYF.

DNA of the CDR3: TGTGCCAGCAGCCACAGACTCAGCGGGAGAAGTCAGGCCCACTACGAGCAGTACTTC. Translating it yields CASSHRLSGRSQAHYEQYF. The chain links TRBV7-6 to TRBJ2-7; 8 positions match TRBD2. Per the germline V gene, CDR1 is SGHVS and CDR2 is FNYEAQ. The CDR3 covers 19 residues. Trimming cost V 5 bases and J 3 bases; bases outside gene matches: 21.

V usage is TRBV11-2 and J usage is TRBJ2-1; TRBD1 aligns across 8 bases. The V segment lost 1 base and the J segment 6 bases; nucleotides outside the gene matches: 5. This CDR3 is 15 amino acids long. Germline CDR1 and CDR2: SGHAT and FQNNGV. This chain's CDR3 is CASSLVAGGINEQFF. In DNA form, the CDR3 reads TGTGCCAGCAGCTTAGTGGCAGGGGGCATCAATGAGCAGTTCTTC.

The chain carries TRBV6-2 or TRBV6-3 and TRBJ1-2; 9 nucleotides match TRBD1. Germline values: CDR1 MNHEY, CDR2 SVGEGT. Germline trimming cut 5 bases from V and 8 bases from J; bases unmatched to any gene: 9. The CDR3 runs 14 residues. The CDR3 protein is CASSEWGQGYGYTF. The CDR3, as DNA: TGTGCCAGCAGTGAATGGGGACAGGGTTACGGCTACACCTTC.

This clonotype was seen once. The genes are TRBV27 and TRBJ2-3; TRBD1 matches at 9 bases. CDR1 MNHEY and CDR2 SMNVEV come from the germline V gene (reference sequence). The CDR3 is made up of 15 amino acids. The junction had 12 bases not matched to a gene; V was cut back by 10 bases and J by 4 bases. The CDR3 protein is CATSYGTGTSDTQYF. In DNA form, the CDR3 reads TGTGCCACCAGCTATGGGACAGGGACGTCAGATACGCAGTATTTT.

The table lists this clonotype with a count of one. The chain joins TRBV20-1 to TRBJ2-5; possible D gene TRBD1, 5 bases. Between the trimmed V and J ends, which lost 2 bases and 3 bases, there was a span of 7 bases. CDR1 and CDR2 (germline): DFQATT, SNEGSKA (reference sequence). The CDR3 runs 12 residues. The CDR3 region has the DNA TGCAGTGCTAGACTCAGGGAAGAGACCCAGTACTTC. Residues: CSARLREETQYF.

The gene calls are TRBV5-1 and TRBJ2-3; no reliable D call. The CDR3 totals 16 residues. Trimming shortened V by 0 bases and J by 2 bases, and 13 bases separated the two germline ends. CDR1 is SGHRS, CDR2 YFSETQ, per germline. Here the CDR3 reads CASSLEGRQYTDTQYF. In nucleotides, the CDR3 is TGCGCCAGCAGCTTGGAAGGCAGGCAATACACAGATACGCAGTATTTT.

The chain uses TRBV19 and TRBJ1-1; 10 positions match TRBD1. V dropped 4 bases and J dropped 3; count of bases not matched to a gene: 11. This CDR3 has 17 amino acids. Germline V gene sequence: CDR1 LNHDA, CDR2 SQIVND (reference sequence). The CDR3 sequence is CASSTRDRGKGDTEAFF. The CDR3 DNA is TGTGCCAGTAGTACCCGGGACAGGGGCAAAGGGGACACTGAAGCTTTCTTT.

The gene calls are TRBV27 and TRBJ2-7, with TRBD2 identical over 11 bases. J gave up 6 bases and V 10 bases, and 11 bases lay outside the gene matches. Germline CDR1 and CDR2: MNHEY and SMNVEV (reference sequence). The CDR3 spans 14 residues. CDR3 in DNA: TGTGCCACCGAAACTAGCGGGAGTCTCTCCGAGCAGTACTTC. Its protein product is CATETSGSLSEQYF.

CDR3 residues: CASSWRTSADGNEQFF. CDR3 sequence (DNA): TGTGCCAGCAGTTGGAGGACTAGCGCAGACGGAAATGAGCAGTTCTTC. This chain links TRBV6-2 or TRBV6-3 with TRBJ2-1; 9 bases align to TRBD2. Trimming took 4 bases from V and 7 from J; bases not matched to a gene: 11. The germline V gene encodes CDR1 MNHEY and CDR2 SVGEGT. This CDR3 has 16 amino acids.

CDR3 coding DNA: TGTGCCAGCAGCCCTCCTCAGGGCGAGCAGTACTTC. This sequence encodes CASSPPQGEQYF. The chain couples TRBV3-1 to TRBJ2-7; weak D call: TRBD1 (5 bases). CDR1 is LGHDT and CDR2 is YNNKEL in the germline V gene (reference sequence). The CDR3 runs to 12 residues. V lost 4 bases and J 6 bases, leaving 10 bases between the germline ends.

This clonotype has more than one count but fewer than ten. The gene calls are TRBV24-1 and TRBJ2-3; 15 nucleotides align to TRBD2. V shed 5 bases and J 5 bases; nucleotides not matched to a gene: 4. Germline V gives CDR1 KGHDR, CDR2 SFDVKD. This CDR3 spans 16 amino acids. CDR3: CATSGTSGRAGDTQYF. The CDR3 nucleotides are TGTGCCACCAGTGGGACTAGCGGGAGGGCCGGAGATACGCAGTATTTT.

The chain joins TRBV19 to TRBJ1-2, with D possibly matching TRBD1 (5 bases). This CDR3 has 14 residues. V lost 4 bases, J lost 3 bases, and 12 bases lay in between. Germline CDR1 and CDR2: LNHDA and SQIVND (reference sequence). This chain's CDR3 is CASSTPGADYGYTF. For the CDR3, the DNA is TGTGCCAGTAGTACACCCGGGGCGGACTATGGCTACACCTTC.

This clonotype is large within its sample. The V and J genes are TRBV20-1 and TRBJ2-1, with 11 nucleotides matching TRBD1. CDR1 and CDR2 (germline): DFQATT, SNEGSKA (reference sequence). The CDR3 has 13 amino acids. Trimming took 4 bases from V and 6 from J; bases not matched to a gene: 2. CDR3 DNA sequence: TGCAGTGCTACTGGGACAGGGGGCAATGAGCAGTTCTTC. Translation gives CSATGTGGNEQFF.

This clonotype has only one observation. V usage is TRBV20-1 and J usage is TRBJ1-5, with TRBD1 identical over 10 bases. Losses at the gene ends were 3 bases for V and 0 bases for J; bases not matched to a gene: 8. This CDR3 region has 17 residues. Germline CDR1 and CDR2: DFQATT and SNEGSKA (reference sequence). The CDR3 is CSASLTGGEYSNQPQHF. For the CDR3, the DNA is TGCAGTGCTAGCTTGACAGGGGGCGAATATAGCAATCAGCCCCAGCATTTT.

The rearrangement uses TRBV20-1 and TRBJ1-1; the D gene is possibly TRBD1 (6 bases). There are 12 residues in the CDR3. V was pared by 3 bases and J by 5 bases, with 10 bases between. The germline V gene encodes CDR1 DFQATT and CDR2 SNEGSKA (reference sequence). The chain's CDR3 is CSASRGGTEAFF. The CDR3 region has the DNA TGCAGTGCTAGCCGAGGGGGGACTGAAGCTTTCTTT.